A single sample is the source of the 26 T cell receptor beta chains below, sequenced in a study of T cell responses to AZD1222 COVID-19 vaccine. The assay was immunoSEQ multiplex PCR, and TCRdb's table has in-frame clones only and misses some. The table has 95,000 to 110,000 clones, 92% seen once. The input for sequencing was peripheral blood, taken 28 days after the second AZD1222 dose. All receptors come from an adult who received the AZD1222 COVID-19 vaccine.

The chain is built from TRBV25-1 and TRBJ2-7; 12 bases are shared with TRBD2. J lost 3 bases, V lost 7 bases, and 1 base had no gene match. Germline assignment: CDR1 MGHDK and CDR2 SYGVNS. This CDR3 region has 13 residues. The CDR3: CASKTSGGYEQYF. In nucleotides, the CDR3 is TGTGCCAGCAAGACTAGCGGGGGCTACGAGCAGTACTTC.

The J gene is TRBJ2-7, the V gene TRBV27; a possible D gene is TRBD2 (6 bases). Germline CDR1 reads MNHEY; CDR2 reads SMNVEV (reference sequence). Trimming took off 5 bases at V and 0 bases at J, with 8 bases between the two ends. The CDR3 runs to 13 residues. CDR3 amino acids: CASSRGLSYEQYF. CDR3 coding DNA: TGTGCCAGCAGTAGGGGACTCTCCTACGAGCAGTACTTC.

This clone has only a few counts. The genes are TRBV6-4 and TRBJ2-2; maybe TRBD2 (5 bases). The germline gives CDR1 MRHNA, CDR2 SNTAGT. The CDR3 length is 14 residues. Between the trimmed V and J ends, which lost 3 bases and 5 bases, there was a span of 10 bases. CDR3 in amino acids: CASSDRPGTGELFF. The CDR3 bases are TGTGCCAGCAGTGATAGGCCGGGGACCGGGGAGCTGTTTTTT.

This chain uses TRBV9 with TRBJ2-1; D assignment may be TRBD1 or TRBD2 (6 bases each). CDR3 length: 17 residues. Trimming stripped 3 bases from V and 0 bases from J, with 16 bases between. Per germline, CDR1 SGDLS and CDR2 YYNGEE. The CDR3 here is CASSGSHGGLSYNEQFF. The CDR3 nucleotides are TGTGCCAGCAGCGGATCCCACGGGGGCCTCTCCTACAATGAGCAGTTCTTC.

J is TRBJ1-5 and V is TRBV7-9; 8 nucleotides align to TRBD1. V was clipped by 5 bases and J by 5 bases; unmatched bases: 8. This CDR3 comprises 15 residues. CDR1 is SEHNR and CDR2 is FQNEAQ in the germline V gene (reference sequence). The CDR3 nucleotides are TGTGCCAGCAGCACCGACAGGGGAGTCGATCAGCCCCAGCATTTT. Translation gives CASSTDRGVDQPQHF.

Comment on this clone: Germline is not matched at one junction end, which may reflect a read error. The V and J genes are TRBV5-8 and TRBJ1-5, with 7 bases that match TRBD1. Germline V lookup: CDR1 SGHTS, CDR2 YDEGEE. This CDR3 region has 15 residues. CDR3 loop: CASSLSFPPGQRQHF. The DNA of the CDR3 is TGTGCCAGCAGCTTGTCATTCCCTCCGGGACAGCGCCAGCATTTT. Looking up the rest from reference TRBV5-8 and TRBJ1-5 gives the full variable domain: EAGVTQSPTHLIKTRGQQATLRCSPISGHTSVYWYQQALGLGLQFLLWYDEGEERNRGNFPPRFSGRQFPNYSSELNVNALELEDSALYLCASSLSFPPGQRQHFGDGTRLSIL.

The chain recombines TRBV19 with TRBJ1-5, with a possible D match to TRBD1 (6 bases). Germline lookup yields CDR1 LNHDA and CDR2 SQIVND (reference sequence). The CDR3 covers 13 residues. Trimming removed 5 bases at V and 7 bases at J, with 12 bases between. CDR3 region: CASSDRWEQPQHF. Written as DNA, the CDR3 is TGTGCCAGTAGTGACAGGTGGGAGCAGCCCCAGCATTTT.

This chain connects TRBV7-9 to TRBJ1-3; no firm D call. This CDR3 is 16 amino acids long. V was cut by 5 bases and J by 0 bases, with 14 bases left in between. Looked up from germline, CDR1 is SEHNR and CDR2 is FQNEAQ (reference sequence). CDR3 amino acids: CASSVNPQVSGNTIYF. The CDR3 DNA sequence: TGTGCCAGCAGCGTAAACCCACAAGTCTCTGGAAACACCATATATTTT.

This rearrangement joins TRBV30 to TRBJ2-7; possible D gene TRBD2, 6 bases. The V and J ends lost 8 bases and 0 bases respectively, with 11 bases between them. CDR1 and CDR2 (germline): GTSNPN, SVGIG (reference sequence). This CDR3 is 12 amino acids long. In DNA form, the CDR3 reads TGTGCCGGGCGGGGTTACTCCTACGAGCAGTACTTC. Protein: CAGRGYSYEQYF.

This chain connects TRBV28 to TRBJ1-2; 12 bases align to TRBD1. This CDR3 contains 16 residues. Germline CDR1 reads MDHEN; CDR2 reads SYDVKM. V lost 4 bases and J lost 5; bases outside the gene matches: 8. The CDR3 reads CASSSPGQGAHYGYTF. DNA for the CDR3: TGTGCCAGCAGTTCCCCGGGACAGGGGGCGCATTATGGCTACACCTTC.

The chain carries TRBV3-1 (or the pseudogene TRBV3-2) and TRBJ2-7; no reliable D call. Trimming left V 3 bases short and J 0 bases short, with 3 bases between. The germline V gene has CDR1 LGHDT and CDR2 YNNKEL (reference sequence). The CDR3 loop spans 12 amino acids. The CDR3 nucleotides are TGTGCCAGCAGCCAGAGCTCCTACGAGCAGTACTTC. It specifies CASSQSSYEQYF.

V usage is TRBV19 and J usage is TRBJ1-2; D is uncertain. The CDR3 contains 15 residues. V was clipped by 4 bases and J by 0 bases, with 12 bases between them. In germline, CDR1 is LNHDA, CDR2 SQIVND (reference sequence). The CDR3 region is CASSRTTVANYGYTF. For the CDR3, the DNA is TGTGCCAGTAGTAGGACCACCGTGGCTAACTATGGCTACACCTTC.

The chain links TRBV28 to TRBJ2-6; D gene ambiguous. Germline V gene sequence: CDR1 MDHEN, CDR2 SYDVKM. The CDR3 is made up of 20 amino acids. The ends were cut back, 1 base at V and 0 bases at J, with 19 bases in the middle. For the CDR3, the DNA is TGTGCCAGCAGTTTATTTACCGTCCGGATTCCGAGCTCTGGGGCCAACGTCCTGACTTTC. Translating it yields CASSLFTVRIPSSGANVLTF.

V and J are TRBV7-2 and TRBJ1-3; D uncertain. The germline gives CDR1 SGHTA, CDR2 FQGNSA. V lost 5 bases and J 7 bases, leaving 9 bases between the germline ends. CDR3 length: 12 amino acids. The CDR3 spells CASSLFGNTIYF. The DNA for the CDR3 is TGTGCCAGCAGCCTTTTCGGTAACACCATATATTTT. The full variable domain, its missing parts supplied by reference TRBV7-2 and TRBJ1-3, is GAGVSQSPSNKVTEKGKDVELRCDPISGHTALYWYRQSLGQGLEFLIYFQGNSAPDKSGLPSDRFSAERTGGSVSTLTIQRTQQEDSAVYLCASSLFGNTIYFGEGSWLTVV.

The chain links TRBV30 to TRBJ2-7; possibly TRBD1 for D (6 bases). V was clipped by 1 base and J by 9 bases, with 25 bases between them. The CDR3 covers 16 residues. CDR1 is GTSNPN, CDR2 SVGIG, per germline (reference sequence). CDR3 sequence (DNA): TGTGCCTGGAGTGGGGGCCGTGGTCCAGGGGAATTCTCGCAGTACTTC. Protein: CAWSGGRGPGEFSQYF.

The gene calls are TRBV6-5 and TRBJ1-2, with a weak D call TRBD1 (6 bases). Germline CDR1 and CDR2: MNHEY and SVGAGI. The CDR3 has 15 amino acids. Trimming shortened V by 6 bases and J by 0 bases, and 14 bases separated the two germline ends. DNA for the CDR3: TGTGCCAGCAGGCTCCGGACAGAGACTAACTATGGCTACACCTTC. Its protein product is CASRLRTETNYGYTF.

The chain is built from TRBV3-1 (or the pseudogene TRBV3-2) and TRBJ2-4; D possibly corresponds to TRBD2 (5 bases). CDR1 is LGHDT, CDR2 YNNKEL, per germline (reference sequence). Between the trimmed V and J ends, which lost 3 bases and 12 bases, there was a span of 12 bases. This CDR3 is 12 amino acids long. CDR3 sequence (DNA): TGTGCCAGCAGCCAGGGTCTAGGAGGTCAGTACTTC. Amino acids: CASSQGLGGQYF.

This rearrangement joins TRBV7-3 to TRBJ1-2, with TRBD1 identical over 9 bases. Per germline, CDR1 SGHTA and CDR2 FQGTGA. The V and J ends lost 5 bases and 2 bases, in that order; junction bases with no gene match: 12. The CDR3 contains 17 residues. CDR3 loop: CASSPVGGGTGNYGYTF. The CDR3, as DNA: TGTGCCAGCAGCCCAGTCGGGGGTGGGACAGGGAACTATGGCTACACCTTC.

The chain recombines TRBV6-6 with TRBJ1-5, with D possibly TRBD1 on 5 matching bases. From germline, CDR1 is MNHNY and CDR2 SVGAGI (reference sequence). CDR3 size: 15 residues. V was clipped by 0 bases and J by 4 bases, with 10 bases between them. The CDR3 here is CASSYSIGENQPQHF. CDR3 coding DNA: TGTGCCAGCAGTTACTCGATAGGGGAGAATCAGCCCCAGCATTTT.

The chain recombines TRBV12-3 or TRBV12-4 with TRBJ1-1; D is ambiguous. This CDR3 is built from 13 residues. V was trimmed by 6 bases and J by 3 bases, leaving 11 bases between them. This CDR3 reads CASSPGRHTEAFF. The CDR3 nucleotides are TGTGCCAGCAGCCCCGGCAGGCACACTGAAGCTTTCTTT.

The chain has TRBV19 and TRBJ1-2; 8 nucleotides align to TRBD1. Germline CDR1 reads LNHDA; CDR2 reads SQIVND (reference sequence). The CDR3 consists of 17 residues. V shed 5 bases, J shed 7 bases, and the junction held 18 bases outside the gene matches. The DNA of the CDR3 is TGTGCCAGTAGTCCGGACAGGGAAGTTCGCGGTGTCGCTGGCTACACCTTC. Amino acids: CASSPDREVRGVAGYTF.

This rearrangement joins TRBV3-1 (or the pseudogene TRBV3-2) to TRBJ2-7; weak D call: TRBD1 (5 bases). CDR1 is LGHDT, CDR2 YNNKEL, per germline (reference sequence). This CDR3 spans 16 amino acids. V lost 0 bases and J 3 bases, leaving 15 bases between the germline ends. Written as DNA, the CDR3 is TGTGCCAGCAGCCAAGACCGTACAGGAATACGCTACGAGCAGTACTTC. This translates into CASSQDRTGIRYEQYF.

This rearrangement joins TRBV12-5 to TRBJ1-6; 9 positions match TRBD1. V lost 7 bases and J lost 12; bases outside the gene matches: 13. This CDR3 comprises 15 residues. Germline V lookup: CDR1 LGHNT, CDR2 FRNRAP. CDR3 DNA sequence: TGTGCTAGTGCCTCGGACTTTGGGACAGGGCTACCCCTCCACTTT. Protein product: CASASDFGTGLPLHF. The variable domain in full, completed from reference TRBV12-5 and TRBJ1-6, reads DARVTQTPRHKVTEMGQEVTMRCQPILGHNTVFWYRQTMMQGLELLAYFRNRAPLDDSGMPKDRFSAEMPDATLATLKIQPSEPRDSAVYFCASASDFGTGLPLHFGNGTRLTVT.

This CDR3 is CASSQDLRPNGYTF. The CDR3 DNA follows: TGTGCCAGCAGCCAAGATCTGAGGCCGAATGGCTACACCTTC. The V and J genes are TRBV3-1 (or the pseudogene TRBV3-2) and TRBJ1-2; D gene uncertain. The germline gives CDR1 LGHDT, CDR2 YNNKEL (reference sequence). The CDR3 has 14 amino acids. V shed 0 bases and J shed 6 bases, with 11 bases lying between them.

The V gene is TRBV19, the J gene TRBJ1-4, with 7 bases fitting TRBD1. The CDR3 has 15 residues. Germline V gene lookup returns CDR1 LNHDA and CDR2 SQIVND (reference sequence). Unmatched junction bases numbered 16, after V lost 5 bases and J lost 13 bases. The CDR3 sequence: CASSAERGQSGGLFF. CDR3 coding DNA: TGTGCCAGTAGTGCGGAAAGGGGACAGTCCGGAGGACTGTTTTTT.

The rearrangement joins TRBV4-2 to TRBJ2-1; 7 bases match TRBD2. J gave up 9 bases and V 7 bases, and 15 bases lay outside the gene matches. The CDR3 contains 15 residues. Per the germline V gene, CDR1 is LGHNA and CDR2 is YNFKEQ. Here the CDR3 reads CASTQGSGSWSEQFF. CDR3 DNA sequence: TGTGCCAGCACCCAGGGTAGCGGGTCTTGGAGTGAGCAGTTCTTC.